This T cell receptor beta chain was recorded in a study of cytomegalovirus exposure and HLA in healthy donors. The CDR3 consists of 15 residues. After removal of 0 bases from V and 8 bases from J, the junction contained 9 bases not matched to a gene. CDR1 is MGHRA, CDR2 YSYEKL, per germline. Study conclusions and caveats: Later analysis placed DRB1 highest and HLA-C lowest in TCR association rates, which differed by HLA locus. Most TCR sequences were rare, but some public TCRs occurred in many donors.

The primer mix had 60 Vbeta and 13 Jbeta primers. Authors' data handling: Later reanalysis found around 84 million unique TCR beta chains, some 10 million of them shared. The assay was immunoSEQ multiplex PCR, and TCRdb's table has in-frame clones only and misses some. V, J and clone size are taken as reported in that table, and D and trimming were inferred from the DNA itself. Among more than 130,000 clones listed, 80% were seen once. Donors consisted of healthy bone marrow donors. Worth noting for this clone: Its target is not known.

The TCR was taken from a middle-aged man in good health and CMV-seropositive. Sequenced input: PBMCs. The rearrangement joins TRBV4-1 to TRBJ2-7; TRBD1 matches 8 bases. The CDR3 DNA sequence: TGCGCCAGCAGCCAAGATCGGTACCCAGGGGGCCAGCAGTACTTC. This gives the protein CASSQDRYPGGQQYF.